What follows describes a single T cell receptor beta chain. Its matching antigen is unknown. The sample belongs to a study of T cells in localized non-small cell lung cancer. Study findings and constraints: Overall survival was longer when the density of T cells in the blood was higher. Adjacent uninvolved lung had the highest clonality, suggesting focused antigen responses. As only one tumor region underwent sequencing, heterogeneity remains possible. There were a median roughly 54 of the top 100 tumor clones appearing in adjacent lung.

The V gene lost 2 bases and the J gene lost 6 bases, with 19 bases spanning the gap. CDR1 is SGHTA, CDR2 FQGNSA, per germline. This CDR3 spans 16 amino acids. Sequencing used immunoSEQ multiplex PCR; TCRdb keeps in-frame clones, though not all of them. The table lists approximately 35,000 clones, around 92% of them singletons. The sequence came from a female donor of 60 years or more with stage I lung adenocarcinoma. Sequencing was performed on peripheral blood, taken before any cancer treatment. The genes are TRBV7-2 and TRBJ1-2, with a weak D call TRBD1 (6 bases). The CDR3 nucleotides read TGTGCCAGCAGCTTATCACGGTTGGGCAGGGGAGATGGCTACACCTTC. Encoded protein: CASSLSRLGRGDGYTF.